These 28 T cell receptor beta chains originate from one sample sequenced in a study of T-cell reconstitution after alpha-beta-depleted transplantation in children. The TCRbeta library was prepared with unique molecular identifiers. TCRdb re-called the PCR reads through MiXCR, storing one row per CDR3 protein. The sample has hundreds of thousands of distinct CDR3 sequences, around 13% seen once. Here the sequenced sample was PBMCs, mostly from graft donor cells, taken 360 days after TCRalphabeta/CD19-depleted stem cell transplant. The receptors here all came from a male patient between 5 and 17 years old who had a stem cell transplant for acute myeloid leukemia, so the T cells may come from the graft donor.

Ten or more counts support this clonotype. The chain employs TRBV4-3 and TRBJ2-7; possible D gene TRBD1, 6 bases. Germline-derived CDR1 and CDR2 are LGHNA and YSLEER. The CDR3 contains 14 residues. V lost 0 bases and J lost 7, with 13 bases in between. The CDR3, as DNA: TGCGCCAGCAGCCAAGACCACAGGGTGGGAGAGCAGTACTTC. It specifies CASSQDHRVGEQYF.

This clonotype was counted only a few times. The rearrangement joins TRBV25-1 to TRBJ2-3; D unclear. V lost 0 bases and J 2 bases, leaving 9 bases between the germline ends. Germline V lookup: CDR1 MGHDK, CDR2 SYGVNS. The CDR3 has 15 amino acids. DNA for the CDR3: TGTGCCAGCAGTGAATATAAGATTATCACAGATACGCAGTATTTT. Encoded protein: CASSEYKIITDTQYF. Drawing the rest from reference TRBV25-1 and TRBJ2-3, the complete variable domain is EADIYQTPRYLVIGTGKKITLECSQTMGHDKMYWYQQDPGMELHLIHYSYGVNSTEKGDLSSESTVSRIRTEHFPLTLESARPSHTSQYLCASSEYKIITDTQYFGPGTRLTVL.

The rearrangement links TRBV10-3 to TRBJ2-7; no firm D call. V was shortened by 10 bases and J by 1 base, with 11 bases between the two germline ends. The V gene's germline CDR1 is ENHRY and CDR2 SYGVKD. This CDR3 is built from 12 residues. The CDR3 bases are TGTGCCACCTCGCACCCATCCTACGAGCAGTACTTC. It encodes CATSHPSYEQYF.

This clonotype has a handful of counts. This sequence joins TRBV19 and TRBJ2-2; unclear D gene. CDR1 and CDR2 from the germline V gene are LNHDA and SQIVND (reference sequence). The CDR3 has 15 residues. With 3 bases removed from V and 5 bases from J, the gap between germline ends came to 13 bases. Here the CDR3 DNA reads TGTGCCAGTAGTATCTTGGCGCTAGATACCGGGGAGCTGTTTTTT. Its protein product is CASSILALDTGELFF.

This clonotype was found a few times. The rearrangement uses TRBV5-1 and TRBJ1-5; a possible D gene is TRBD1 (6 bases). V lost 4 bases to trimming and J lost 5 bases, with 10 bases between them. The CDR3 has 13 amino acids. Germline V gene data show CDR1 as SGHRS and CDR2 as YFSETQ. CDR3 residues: CASSGGPHQPQHF. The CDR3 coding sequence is TGCGCCAGCAGCGGGGGCCCTCATCAGCCCCAGCATTTT. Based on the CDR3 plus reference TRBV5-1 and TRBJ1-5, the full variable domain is KAGVTQTPRYLIKTRGQQVTLSCSPISGHRSVSWYQQTPGQGLQFLFEYFSETQRNKGNFPGRFSGRQFSNSRSEMNVSTLELGDSALYLCASSGGPHQPQHFGDGTRLSIL.

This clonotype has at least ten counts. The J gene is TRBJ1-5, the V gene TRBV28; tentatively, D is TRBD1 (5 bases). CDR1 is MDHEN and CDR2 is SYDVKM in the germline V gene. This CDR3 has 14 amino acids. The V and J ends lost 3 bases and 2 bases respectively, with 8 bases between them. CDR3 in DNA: TGTGCCAGCAGTTTGGGGGGGGGCAATCAGCCCCAGCATTTT. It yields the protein CASSLGGGNQPQHF.

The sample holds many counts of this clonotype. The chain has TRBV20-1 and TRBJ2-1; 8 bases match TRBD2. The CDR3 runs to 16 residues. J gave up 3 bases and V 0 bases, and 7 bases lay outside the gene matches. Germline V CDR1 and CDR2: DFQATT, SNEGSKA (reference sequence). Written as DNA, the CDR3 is TGCAGTGCTAGAGAACTTTCTAGCGGGCGCTACAATGAGCAGTTCTTC. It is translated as CSARELSSGRYNEQFF.

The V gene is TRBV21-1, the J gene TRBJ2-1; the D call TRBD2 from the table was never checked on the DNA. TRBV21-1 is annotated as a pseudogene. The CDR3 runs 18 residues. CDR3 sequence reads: CASTPTGDKREKDNEQFF. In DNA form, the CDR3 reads TGTGCCAGCACCCCGACAGGGGATAAGCGGGAGAAAGACAATGAGCAGTTCTTC.

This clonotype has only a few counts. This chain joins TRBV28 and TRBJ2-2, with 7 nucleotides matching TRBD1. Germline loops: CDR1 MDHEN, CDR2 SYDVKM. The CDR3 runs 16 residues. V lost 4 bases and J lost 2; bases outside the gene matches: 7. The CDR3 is CASSSSYRGNTGELFF. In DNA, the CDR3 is TGTGCCAGCAGTTCCAGCTACAGGGGTAACACCGGGGAGCTGTTTTTT.

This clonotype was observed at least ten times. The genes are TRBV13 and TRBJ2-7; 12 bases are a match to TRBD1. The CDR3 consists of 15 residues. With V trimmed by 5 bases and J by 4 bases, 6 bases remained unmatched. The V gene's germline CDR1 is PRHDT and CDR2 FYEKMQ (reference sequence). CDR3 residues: CASSTGTGGGYEQYF. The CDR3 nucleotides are TGTGCCAGCAGCACTGGGACAGGGGGCGGGTACGAGCAGTACTTC.

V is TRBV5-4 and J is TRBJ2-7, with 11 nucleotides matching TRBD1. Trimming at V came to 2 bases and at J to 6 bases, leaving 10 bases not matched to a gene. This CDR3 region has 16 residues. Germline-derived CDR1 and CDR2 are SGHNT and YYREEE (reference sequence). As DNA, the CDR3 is TGTGCCAGCAGCTTAGCCTTAGGGACAGGGGGTTTCGAGCAGTACTTC. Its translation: CASSLALGTGGFEQYF. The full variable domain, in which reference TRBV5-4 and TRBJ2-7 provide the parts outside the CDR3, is ETGVTQSPTHLIKTRGQQVTLRCSSQSGHNTVSWYQQALGQGPQFIFQYYREEENGRGNFPPRFSGLQFPNYSSELNVNALELDDSALYLCASSLALGTGGFEQYFGPGTRLTVT.

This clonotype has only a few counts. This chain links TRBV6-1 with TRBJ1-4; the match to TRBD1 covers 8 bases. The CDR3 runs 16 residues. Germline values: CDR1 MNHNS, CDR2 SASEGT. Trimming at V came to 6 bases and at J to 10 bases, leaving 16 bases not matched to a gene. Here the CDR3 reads CASSPHTGTGPRKLFF. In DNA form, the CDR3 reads TGTGCCAGCAGCCCGCATACCGGGACAGGCCCTCGAAAACTGTTTTTT.

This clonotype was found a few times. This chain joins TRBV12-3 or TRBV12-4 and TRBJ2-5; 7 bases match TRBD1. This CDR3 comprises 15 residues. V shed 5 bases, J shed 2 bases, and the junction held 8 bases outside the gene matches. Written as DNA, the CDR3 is TGTGCCAGCAGTGTTTCTGGGACAGTACAAGAGACCCAGTACTTC. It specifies CASSVSGTVQETQYF.

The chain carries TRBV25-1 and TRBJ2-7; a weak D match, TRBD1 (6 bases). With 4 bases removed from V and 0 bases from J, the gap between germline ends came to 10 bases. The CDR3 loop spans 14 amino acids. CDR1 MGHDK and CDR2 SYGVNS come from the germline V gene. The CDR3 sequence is CASSGQASSYEQYF. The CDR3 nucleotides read TGTGCCAGCAGTGGACAGGCGAGCTCCTACGAGCAGTACTTC.

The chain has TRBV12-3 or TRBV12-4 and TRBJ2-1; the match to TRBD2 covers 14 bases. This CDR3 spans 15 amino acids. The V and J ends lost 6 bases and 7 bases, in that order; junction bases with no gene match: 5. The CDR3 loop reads CASSHGLAGGNEQFF. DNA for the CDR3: TGTGCCAGCAGCCACGGACTAGCGGGGGGAAATGAGCAGTTCTTC.

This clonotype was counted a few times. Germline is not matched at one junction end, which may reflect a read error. CDR3 sequence: CASSAYGTSGKQFF. CDR3 DNA: TGTGCTAGCAGCGCTTATGGGACTAGCGGGAAGCAGTTCTTC. The rearrangement uses TRBV7-7 and TRBJ2-1; 13 bases line up with TRBD2. The CDR3 runs to 14 residues. The germline CDR1 and CDR2 sequences are SSHAT and FNYEAQ (reference sequence). The complete variable domain, with remaining parts taken from reference TRBV7-7 and TRBJ2-1, reads GAGVSQSPRYKVTKRGQDVTLRCDPISSHATLYWYQQALGQGPEFLTYFNYEAQPDKSGLPSDRFSAERPEGSISTLTIQRTEQRDSAMYRCASSAYGTSGKQFFGPGTRLTVL.

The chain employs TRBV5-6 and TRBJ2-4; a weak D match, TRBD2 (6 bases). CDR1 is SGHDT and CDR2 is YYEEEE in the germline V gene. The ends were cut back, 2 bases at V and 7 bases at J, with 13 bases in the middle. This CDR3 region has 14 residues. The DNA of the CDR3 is TGTGCCAGCAGCTTCCCAGCGGGTTTCAACATTCAGTACTTC. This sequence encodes CASSFPAGFNIQYF.

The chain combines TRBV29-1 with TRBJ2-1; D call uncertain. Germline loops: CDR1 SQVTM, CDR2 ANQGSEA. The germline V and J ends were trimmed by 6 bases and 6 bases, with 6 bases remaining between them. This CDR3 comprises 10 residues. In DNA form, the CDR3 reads TGCAGCGTCACTCCCAATGAGCAGTTCTTC. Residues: CSVTPNEQFF.

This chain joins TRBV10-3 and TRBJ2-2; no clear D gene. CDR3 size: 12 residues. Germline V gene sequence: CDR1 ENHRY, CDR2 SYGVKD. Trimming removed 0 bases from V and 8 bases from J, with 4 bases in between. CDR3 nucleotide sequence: TGTGCCATCAGTGAGTCTCCAGGGGAGCTGTTTTTT. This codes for CAISESPGELFF.

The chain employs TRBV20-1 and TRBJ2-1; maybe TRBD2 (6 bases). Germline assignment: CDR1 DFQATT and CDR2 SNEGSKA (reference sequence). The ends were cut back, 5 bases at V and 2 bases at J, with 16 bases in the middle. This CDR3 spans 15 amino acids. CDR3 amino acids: CSAERESGPYNEQFF. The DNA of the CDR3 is TGCAGTGCTGAGAGGGAAAGCGGGCCCTACAATGAGCAGTTCTTC.

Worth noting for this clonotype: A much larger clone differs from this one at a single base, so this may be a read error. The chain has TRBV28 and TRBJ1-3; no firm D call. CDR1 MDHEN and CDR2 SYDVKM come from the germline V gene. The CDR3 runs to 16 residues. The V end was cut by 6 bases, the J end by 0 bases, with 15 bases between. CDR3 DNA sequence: TGTGCCAGCAGGTTCTTTACAGAGAGCTCTGGAAACACCATATATTTT. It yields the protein CASRFFTESSGNTIYF.

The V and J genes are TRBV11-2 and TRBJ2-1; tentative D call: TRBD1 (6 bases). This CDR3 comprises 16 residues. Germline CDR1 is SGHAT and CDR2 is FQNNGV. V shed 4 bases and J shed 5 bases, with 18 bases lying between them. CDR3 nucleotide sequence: TGTGCCAGCAGCTCTCACGGTGGGGGCGCCGACAATGAGCAGTTCTTC. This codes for CASSSHGGGADNEQFF.

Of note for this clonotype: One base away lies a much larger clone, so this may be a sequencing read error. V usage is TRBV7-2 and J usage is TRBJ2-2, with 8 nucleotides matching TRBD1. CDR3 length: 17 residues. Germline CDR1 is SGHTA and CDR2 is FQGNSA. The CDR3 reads CASSLAFRGRLPGEPFF. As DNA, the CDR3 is TGTGCCAGCAGCTTAGCGTTCAGGGGGCGACTTCCCGGGGAGCCGTTTTTT.

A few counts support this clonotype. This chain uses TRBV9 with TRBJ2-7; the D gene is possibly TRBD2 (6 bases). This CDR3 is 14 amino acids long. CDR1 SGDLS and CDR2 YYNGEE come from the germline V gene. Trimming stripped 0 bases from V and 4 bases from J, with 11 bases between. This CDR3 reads CASSVGLEGYEQYF. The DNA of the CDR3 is TGTGCCAGCAGCGTAGGGTTGGAGGGGTACGAGCAGTACTTC.

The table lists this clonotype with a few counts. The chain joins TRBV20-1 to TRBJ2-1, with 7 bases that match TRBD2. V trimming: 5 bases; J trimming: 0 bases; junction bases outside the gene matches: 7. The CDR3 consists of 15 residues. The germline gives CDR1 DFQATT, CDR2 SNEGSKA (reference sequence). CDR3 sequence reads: CSAPEGGSSYNEQFF. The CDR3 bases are TGCAGTGCTCCTGAAGGCGGGAGCTCCTACAATGAGCAGTTCTTC.

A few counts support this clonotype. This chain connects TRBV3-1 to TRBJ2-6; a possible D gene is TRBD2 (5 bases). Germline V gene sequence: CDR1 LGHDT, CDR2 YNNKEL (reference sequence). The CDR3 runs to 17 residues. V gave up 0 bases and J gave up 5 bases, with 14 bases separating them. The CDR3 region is CASSQDLAGWRANVLTF. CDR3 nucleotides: TGTGCCAGCAGCCAAGATTTGGCGGGCTGGAGGGCCAACGTCCTGACTTTC.

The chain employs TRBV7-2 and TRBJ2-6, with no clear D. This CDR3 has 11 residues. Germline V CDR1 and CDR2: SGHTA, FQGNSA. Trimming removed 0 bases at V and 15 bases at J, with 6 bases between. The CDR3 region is CASSLASPLTF. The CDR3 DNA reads TGTGCCAGCAGCTTAGCTAGCCCCCTGACTTTC.

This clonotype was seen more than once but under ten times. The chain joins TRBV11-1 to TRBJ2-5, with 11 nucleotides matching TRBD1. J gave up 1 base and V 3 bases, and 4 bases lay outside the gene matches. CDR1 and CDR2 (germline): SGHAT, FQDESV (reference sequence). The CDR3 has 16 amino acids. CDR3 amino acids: CASSFTGTGGQETQYF. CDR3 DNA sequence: TGTGCCAGCAGCTTCACCGGGACAGGGGGCCAAGAGACCCAGTACTTC.